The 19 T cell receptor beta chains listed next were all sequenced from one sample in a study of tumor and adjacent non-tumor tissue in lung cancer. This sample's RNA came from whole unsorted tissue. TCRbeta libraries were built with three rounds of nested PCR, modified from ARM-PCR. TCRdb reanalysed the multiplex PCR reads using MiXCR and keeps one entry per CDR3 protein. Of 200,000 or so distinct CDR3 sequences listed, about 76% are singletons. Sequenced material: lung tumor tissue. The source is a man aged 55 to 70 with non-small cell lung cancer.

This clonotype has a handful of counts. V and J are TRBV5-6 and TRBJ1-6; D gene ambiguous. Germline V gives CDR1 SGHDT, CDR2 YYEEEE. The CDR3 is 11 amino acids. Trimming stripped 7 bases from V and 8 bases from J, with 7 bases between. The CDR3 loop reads CASSKDSPLHF. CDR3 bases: TGTGCCAGCTCTAAGGATTCACCCCTCCACTTT.

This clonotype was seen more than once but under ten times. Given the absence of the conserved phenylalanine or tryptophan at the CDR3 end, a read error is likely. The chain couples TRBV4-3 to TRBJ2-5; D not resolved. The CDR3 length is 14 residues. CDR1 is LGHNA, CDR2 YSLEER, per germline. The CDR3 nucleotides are TGTGCCAGCAGCCAAGACCTTACCGGGGAGACCCAGTACCTC. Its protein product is CASSQDLTGETQYL.

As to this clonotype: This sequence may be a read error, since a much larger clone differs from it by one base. CDR3 in amino acids: CATSAQAQETQYF. The DNA of the CDR3 is TGCGCCACCAGCGCCCAGGCCCAAGAGACCCAGTACTTC. The chain joins TRBV5-1 to TRBJ2-5; D is ambiguous. Germline V gene sequence: CDR1 SGHRS, CDR2 YFSETQ. The CDR3 length is 13 residues.

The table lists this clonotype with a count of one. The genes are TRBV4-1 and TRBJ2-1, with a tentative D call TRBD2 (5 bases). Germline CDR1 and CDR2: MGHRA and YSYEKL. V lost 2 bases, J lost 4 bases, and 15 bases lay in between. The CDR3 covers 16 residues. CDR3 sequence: CASSQYDRGWYNEQFF. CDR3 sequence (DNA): TGCGCCAGCAGCCAATATGACCGAGGGTGGTACAATGAGCAGTTCTTC.

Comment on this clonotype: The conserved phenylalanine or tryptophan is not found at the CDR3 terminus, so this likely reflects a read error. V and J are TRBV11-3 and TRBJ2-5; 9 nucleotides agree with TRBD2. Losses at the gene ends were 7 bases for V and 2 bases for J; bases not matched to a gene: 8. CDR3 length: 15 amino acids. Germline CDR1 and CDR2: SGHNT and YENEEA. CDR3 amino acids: CASNTGTSTQETQYS. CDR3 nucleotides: TGTGCCAGCAACACCGGGACTAGCACACAAGAGACCCAGTACTCC.

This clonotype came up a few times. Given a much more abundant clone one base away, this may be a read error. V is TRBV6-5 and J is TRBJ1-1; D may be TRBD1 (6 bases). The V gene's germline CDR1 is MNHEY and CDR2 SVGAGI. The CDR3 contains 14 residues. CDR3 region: CTSSLRGGGTEAFF. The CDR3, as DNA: TGTACCAGCAGCCTACGAGGAGGGGGCACTGAAGCTTTCTTT.

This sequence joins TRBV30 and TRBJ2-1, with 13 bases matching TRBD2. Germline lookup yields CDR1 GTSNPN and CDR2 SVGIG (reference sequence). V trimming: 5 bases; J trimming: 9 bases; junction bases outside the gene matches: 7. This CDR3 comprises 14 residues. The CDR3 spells CAWGLAGALGEQFF. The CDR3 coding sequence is TGTGCCTGGGGACTAGCGGGGGCTCTGGGTGAGCAGTTCTTC.

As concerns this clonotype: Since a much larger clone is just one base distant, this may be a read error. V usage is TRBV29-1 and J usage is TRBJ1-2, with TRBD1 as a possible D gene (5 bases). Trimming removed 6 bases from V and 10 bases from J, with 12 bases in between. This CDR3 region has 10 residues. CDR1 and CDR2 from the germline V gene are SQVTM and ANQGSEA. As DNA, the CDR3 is TGCAGCGTCAGGGAGGCTGACTACACCTTC. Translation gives CSVREADYTF. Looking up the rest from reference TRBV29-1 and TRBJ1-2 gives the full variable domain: SAVISQKPSRDICQRGTSLTIQCQVDSQVTMMFWYRQQPGQSLTLIATANQGSEATYESGFVIDKFPISRPNLTFSTLTVSNMSPEDSSIYLCSVREADYTFGSGTRLTVV.

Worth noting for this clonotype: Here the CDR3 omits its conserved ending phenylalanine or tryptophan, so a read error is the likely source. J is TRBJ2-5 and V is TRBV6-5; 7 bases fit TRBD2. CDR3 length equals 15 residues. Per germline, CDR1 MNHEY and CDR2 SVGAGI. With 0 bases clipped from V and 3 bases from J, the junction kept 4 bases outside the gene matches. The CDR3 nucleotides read TGTGCCAGCAGTTACTCTCGGGGGGTAAAAGAGACCCAGTACATC. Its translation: CASSYSRGVKETQYI.

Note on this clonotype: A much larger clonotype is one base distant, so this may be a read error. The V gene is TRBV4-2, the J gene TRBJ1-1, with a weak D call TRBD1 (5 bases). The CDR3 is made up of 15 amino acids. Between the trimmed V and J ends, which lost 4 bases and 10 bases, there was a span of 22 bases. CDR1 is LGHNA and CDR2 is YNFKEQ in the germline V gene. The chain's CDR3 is CASSPEGRGGGRAFF. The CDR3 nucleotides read TGTGCCAGCAGCCCAGAGGGACGGGGGGGAGGTAGAGCTTTCTTT.

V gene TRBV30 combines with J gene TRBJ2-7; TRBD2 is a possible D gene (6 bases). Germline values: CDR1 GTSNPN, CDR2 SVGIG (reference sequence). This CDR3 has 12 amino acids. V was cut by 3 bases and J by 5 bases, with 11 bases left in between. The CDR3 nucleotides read TGTGCCTGGAGGCCGGGGGAGCACGAGCAGTACTTC. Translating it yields CAWRPGEHEQYF. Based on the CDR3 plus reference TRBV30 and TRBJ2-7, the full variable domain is SQTIHQWPATLVQPVGSPLSLECTVEGTSNPNLYWYRQAAGRGLQLLFYSVGIGQISSEVPQNLSASRPQDRQFILSSKKLLLSDSGFYLCAWRPGEHEQYFGPGTRLTVT.

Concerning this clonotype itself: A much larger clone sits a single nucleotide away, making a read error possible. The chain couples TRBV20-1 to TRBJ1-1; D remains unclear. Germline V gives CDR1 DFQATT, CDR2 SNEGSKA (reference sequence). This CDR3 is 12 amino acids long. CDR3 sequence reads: CSSDGENTVAFF. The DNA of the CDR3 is TGCAGTTCGGACGGGGAAAACACTGTAGCTTTCTTT.

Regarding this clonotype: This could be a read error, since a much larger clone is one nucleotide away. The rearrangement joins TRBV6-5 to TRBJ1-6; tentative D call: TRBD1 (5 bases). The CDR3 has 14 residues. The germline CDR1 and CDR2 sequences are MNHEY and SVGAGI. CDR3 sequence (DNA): TGTGCCAGCAGTTATGGGGACTATAATTCACCCCTCCTCTTT. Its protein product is CASSYGDYNSPLLF.

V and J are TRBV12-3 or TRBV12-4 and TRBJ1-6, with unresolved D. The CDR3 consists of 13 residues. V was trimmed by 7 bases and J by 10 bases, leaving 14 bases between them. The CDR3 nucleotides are TGTGCCAGCATAATAGGGAGGAGGTCACCCCTCCACTTT. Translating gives CASIIGRRSPLHF.

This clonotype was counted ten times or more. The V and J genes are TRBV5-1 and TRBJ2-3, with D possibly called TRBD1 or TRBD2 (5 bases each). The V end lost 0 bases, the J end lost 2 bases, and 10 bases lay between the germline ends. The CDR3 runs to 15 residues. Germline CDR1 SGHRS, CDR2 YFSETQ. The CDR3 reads CASSLEAGTTDTQYF. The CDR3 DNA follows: TGCGCCAGCAGCTTGGAGGCAGGGACCACAGATACGCAGTATTTT.

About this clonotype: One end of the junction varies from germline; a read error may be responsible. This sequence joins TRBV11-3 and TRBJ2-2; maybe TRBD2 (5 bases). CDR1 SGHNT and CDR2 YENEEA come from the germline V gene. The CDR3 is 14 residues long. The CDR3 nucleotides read TGTACCAGCAACTTAGAGGGTCACACCGGGGAGCTGTTTTTT. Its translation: CTSNLEGHTGELFF.

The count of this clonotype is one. CDR3 coding DNA: TGCAGTGCTAGTGCCGGGGAGATTGAAGCTTTCTTT. Its translation is CSASAGEIEAFF. The V gene is TRBV20-1, the J gene TRBJ1-1; unclear D gene. Germline CDR1 and CDR2: DFQATT and SNEGSKA (reference sequence). V lost 3 bases and J lost 7, with 12 bases in between. This CDR3 is 12 amino acids long.

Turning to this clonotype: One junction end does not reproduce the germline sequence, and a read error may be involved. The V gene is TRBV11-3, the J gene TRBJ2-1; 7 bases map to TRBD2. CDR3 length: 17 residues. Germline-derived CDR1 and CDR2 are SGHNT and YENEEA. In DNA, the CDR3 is TGTGCCGGCAGTTTAATGGCCAGCGGGACTATCACCAATGAGCAGTTCTTC. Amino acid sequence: CAGSLMASGTITNEQFF. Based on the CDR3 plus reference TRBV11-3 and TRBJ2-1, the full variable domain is EAGVVQSPRYKIIEKKQPVAFWCNPISGHNTLYWYLQNLGQGPELLIRYENEEAVDDSQLPKDRFSAERLKGVDSTLKIQPAELGDSAVYLCAGSLMASGTITNEQFFGPGTRLTVL.

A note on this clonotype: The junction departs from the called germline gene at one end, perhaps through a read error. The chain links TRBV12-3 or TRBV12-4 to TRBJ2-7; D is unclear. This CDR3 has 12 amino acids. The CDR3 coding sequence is TGTGTCAGCAGTGAGGTCACCTGCGAGCAGTACTTC. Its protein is CVSSEVTCEQYF.